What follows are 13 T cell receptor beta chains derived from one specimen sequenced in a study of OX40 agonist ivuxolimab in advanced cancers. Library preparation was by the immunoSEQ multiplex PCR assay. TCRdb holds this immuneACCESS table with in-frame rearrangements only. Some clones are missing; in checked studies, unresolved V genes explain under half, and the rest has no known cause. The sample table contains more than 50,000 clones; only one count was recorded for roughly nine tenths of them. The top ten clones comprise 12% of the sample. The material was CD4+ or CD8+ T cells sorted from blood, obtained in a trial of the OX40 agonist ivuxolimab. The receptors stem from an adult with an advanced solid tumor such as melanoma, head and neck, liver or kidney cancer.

The DNA of the CDR3 is TGTGCCAGCAGCCATAACAGAGGGAAAGGTACACCCCTCCACTTT. Its translation: CASSHNRGKGTPLHF. The V and J genes are TRBV9 and TRBJ1-6; D remains ambiguous. CDR3 length: 15 amino acids. Trimming shortened V by 4 bases and J by 11 bases, and 19 bases separated the two germline ends. Looked up from germline, CDR1 is SGDLS and CDR2 is YYNGEE.

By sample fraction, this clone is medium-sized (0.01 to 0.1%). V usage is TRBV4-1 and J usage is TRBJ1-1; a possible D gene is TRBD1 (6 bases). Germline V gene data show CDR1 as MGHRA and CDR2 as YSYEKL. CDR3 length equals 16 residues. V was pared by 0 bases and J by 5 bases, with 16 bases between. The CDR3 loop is CASSQEGRGGGTEAFF. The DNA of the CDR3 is TGCGCCAGCAGCCAAGAAGGTAGAGGGGGTGGGACTGAAGCTTTCTTT.

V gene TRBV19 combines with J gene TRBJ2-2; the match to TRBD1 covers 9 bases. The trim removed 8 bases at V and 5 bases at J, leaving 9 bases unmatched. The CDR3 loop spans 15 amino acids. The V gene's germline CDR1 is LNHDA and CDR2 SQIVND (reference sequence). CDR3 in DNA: TGTGCCAGTTCACAGGACAGGGGATATACCGGGGAGCTGTTTTTT. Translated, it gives CASSQDRGYTGELFF.

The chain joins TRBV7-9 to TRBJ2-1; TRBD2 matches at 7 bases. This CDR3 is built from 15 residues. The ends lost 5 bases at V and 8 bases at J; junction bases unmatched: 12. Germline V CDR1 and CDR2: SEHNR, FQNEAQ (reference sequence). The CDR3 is CASSESGDFRHEQFF. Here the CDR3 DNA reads TGTGCCAGCAGCGAGAGCGGGGACTTTCGGCATGAGCAGTTCTTC.

CDR3 sequence reads: CASSYSAPTDTQYF. The DNA of the CDR3 is TGTGCCAGCAGTTACTCGGCCCCGACAGATACGCAGTATTTT. The rearrangement links TRBV6-6 to TRBJ2-3; D ambiguous. CDR3 length equals 14 residues. Trimming shortened V by 0 bases and J by 3 bases, and 7 bases separated the two germline ends. Germline assignment: CDR1 MNHNY and CDR2 SVGAGI (reference sequence).

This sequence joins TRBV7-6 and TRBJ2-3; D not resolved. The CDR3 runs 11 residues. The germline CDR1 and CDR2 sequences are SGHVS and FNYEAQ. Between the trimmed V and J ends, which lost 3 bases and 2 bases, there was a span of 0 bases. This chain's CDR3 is CASSFTDTQYF. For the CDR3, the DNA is TGTGCCAGCAGCTTCACAGATACGCAGTATTTT.

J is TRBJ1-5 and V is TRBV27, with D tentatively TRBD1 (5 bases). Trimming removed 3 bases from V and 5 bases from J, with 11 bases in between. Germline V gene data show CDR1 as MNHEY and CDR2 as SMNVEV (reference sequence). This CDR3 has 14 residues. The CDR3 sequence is CASSFVGADQPQHF. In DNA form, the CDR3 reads TGTGCCAGCAGTTTTGTAGGGGCAGATCAGCCCCAGCATTTT.

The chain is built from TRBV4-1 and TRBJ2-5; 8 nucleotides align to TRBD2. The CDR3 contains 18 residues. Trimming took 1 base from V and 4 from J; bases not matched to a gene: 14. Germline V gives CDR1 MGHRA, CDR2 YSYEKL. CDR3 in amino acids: CASSQVLGLAGRGETQYF. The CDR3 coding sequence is TGCGCCAGCAGCCAAGTTTTAGGGTTAGCGGGACGCGGAGAGACCCAGTACTTC.

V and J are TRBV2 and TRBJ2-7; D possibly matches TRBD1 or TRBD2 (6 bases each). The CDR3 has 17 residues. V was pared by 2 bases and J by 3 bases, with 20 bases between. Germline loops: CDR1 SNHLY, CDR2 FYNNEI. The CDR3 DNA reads TGTGCCAGCAGTGAAACTGATTGGGGGGCTGAAGACTACGAGCAGTACTTC. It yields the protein CASSETDWGAEDYEQYF.

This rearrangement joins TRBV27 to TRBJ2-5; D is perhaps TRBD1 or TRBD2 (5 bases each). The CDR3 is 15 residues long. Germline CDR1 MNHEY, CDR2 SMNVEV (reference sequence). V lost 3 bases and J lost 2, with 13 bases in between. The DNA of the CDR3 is TGTGCCAGCAGTTTGATAACGGGACCGCAAGAGACCCAGTACTTC. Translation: CASSLITGPQETQYF.

The DNA of the CDR3 is TGTGCCAGCAGTTTATGGACTAGCGGGAGAACGGGGAACGTCCTGACTTTC. Amino acids: CASSLWTSGRTGNVLTF. The gene calls are TRBV28 and TRBJ2-6; 12 bases map to TRBD2. The CDR3 covers 17 residues. From germline, CDR1 is MDHEN and CDR2 SYDVKM. The V gene end was trimmed by 0 bases and the J gene end by 10 bases; junction bases not matched to a gene: 7. Together with reference TRBV28 and TRBJ2-6, the CDR3 gives the full variable domain: DVKVTQSSRYLVKRTGEKVFLECVQDMDHENMFWYRQDPGLGLRLIYFSYDVKMKEKGDIPEGYSVSREKKERFSLILESASTNQTSMYLCASSLWTSGRTGNVLTFGAGSRLTVL.

The CDR3 loop is CASRGGDGAFF. CDR3 nucleotides: TGTGCCAGCAGGGGGGGGGACGGAGCTTTCTTT. The V call is TRBV28, the J call TRBJ1-1, with D possibly being TRBD1 (5 bases). V was trimmed by 6 bases and J by 10 bases, leaving 12 bases between them. Germline assignment: CDR1 MDHEN and CDR2 SYDVKM. The CDR3 loop spans 11 amino acids.

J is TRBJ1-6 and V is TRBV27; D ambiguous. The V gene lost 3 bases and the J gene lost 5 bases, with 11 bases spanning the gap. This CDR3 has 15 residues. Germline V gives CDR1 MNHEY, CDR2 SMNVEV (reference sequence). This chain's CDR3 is CASSFWALDNSPLHF. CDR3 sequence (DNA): TGTGCCAGCAGTTTTTGGGCCTTGGATAATTCACCCCTCCACTTT.